The 30 T cell receptor beta chains below all came from one sample that was sequenced in a study of blood T cell repertoires in COVID-19. Sequenced by immunoSEQ multiplex PCR; TCRdb stores in-frame clones only, minus some. Among about 230,000 clones, 70% to 90% were seen once, and the ten largest hold around 0.96%. Sequencing input: peripheral blood. The receptors come from a man in his forties or fifties with acute or convalescent COVID-19.

V gene TRBV28 combines with J gene TRBJ2-1; tentative D call: TRBD1 (5 bases). V shed 5 bases and J shed 8 bases, with 13 bases lying between them. Germline-derived CDR1 and CDR2 are MDHEN and SYDVKM. The CDR3 totals 13 residues. Here the CDR3 DNA reads TGTGCCAGCAGTAAGGGGAACGAAGATGAGCAGTTCTTC. Protein sequence: CASSKGNEDEQFF.

The V and J genes are TRBV7-2 and TRBJ1-5; 8 bases map to TRBD1. This CDR3 is built from 16 residues. V dropped 1 base and J dropped 5; count of bases not matched to a gene: 7. CDR1 is SGHTA and CDR2 is FQGNSA in the germline V gene. CDR3 sequence reads: CASSLGAGGFYQPQHF. In DNA form, the CDR3 reads TGTGCCAGCAGCTTAGGAGCAGGGGGCTTCTATCAGCCCCAGCATTTT.

The chain links TRBV25-1 to TRBJ1-3, with 9 bases identical to TRBD1. Germline assignment: CDR1 MGHDK and CDR2 SYGVNS. This CDR3 spans 15 amino acids. Trimming took 6 bases from V and 1 from J; bases not matched to a gene: 4. The CDR3 loop reads CASRDDRGSGNTIYF. Written as DNA, the CDR3 is TGTGCCAGCAGGGACGACAGGGGGTCTGGAAACACCATATATTTT.

The chain couples TRBV5-1 to TRBJ1-5, with a tentative D call TRBD1 (5 bases). Germline CDR1 reads SGHRS; CDR2 reads YFSETQ. The CDR3 consists of 15 residues. The germline V and J ends were trimmed by 0 bases and 7 bases, with 14 bases remaining between them. The CDR3 reads CASSLVFGKGQPQHF. The CDR3 DNA follows: TGCGCCAGCAGCTTGGTATTTGGGAAGGGGCAGCCCCAGCATTTT.

The chain couples TRBV19 to TRBJ2-7, with D uncertain. The CDR3 extends over 14 amino acids. Germline CDR1 LNHDA, CDR2 SQIVND (reference sequence). V lost 3 bases to trimming and J lost 0 bases, with 9 bases between them. The CDR3 loop reads CASSIAQPSYEQYF. CDR3 nucleotides: TGTGCCAGTAGTATTGCACAACCCTCCTACGAGCAGTACTTC.

The V call is TRBV28, the J call TRBJ1-6; unclear D gene. Germline V gives CDR1 MDHEN, CDR2 SYDVKM. V was cut by 5 bases and J by 7 bases, with 12 bases left in between. The CDR3 has 14 residues. The CDR3, as DNA: TGTGCCAGCAGTGCATCACCGGGGAATTCACCCCTCCACTTT. Translated, it gives CASSASPGNSPLHF.

A few counts support this clone. V is TRBV6-2 or TRBV6-3 and J is TRBJ2-1; the D is unclear. The V gene lost 2 bases and the J gene lost 1 base, with 6 bases spanning the gap. CDR3 length equals 14 residues. Germline CDR1 and CDR2: MNHEY and SVGEGT. The CDR3 DNA is TGTGCCAGCAGTTACACGGAGTCCTACAATGAGCAGTTCTTC. Its translation: CASSYTESYNEQFF.

This clone was observed once. The chain couples TRBV5-4 to TRBJ1-5; 7 bases are a match to TRBD1. Germline CDR1 and CDR2: SGHNT and YYREEE (reference sequence). The trim removed 4 bases at V and 3 bases at J, leaving 7 bases unmatched. The CDR3 extends over 15 amino acids. The CDR3 nucleotides are TGTGCCAGCAGCCGGTATGGACAGGACAATCAGCCCCAGCATTTT. It codes for CASSRYGQDNQPQHF.

V usage is TRBV9 and J usage is TRBJ1-2, with a possible D match to TRBD1 (5 bases). The CDR3 contains 15 residues. The germline V gene encodes CDR1 SGDLS and CDR2 YYNGEE. Deletions cut 4 bases from V and 4 bases from J, with 17 bases between. CDR3 residues: CASSHGGGTSYGYTF. The CDR3 DNA follows: TGTGCCAGCAGCCACGGGGGTGGGACCTCCTATGGCTACACCTTC.

The DNA for the CDR3 is TGTGCCTGGAGTTTACCGGGACAGGGTGGCGGATACACCTTC. Encoded protein: CAWSLPGQGGGYTF. The chain uses TRBV30 and TRBJ1-2, with TRBD1 matching 9 bases. CDR3 length: 14 amino acids. After removal of 2 bases from V and 11 bases from J, the junction contained 12 bases not matched to a gene. Germline assignment: CDR1 GTSNPN and CDR2 SVGIG (reference sequence).

The CDR3 reads CASRIRGRTNTEAFF. In nucleotides, the CDR3 is TGTGCCAGCAGGATAAGGGGGCGGACGAACACTGAAGCTTTCTTT. The chain couples TRBV7-2 to TRBJ1-1; 7 bases line up with TRBD1. Germline CDR1 and CDR2: SGHTA and FQGNSA. CDR3 length: 15 amino acids. The ends lost 6 bases at V and 1 base at J; junction bases unmatched: 8.

This chain connects TRBV7-9 to TRBJ1-2, with a tentative D call TRBD1 (5 bases). CDR3 length: 15 amino acids. V lost 8 bases and J 0 bases, leaving 16 bases between the germline ends. CDR1 is SEHNR, CDR2 FQNEAQ, per germline (reference sequence). The CDR3 loop is CASSSRQRANYGYTF. CDR3 DNA sequence: TGTGCCAGCTCCTCGAGACAGAGAGCTAACTATGGCTACACCTTC.

On this clone: One junction end disagrees with the germline gene, perhaps due to a read error. The genes are TRBV3-1 (or the pseudogene TRBV3-2) and TRBJ2-1, with D possibly being TRBD2 (7 bases). Per germline, CDR1 LGHDT and CDR2 YNNKEL (reference sequence). This CDR3 spans 15 amino acids. The CDR3 coding sequence is TGTGCCAGCAGTCAAGGGGGGGGGCCCCACAATGAGCAGTTCTTC. Translated: CASSQGGGPHNEQFF.

The CDR3 loop reads CASSSGNRGDNEKLFF. CDR3 bases: TGTGCCAGCAGCAGTGGGAACAGGGGGGATAATGAAAAACTGTTTTTT. J is TRBJ1-4 and V is TRBV2; 8 bases map to TRBD1. Per germline, CDR1 SNHLY and CDR2 FYNNEI. The J segment lost 4 bases and the V segment lost 6 bases, leaving 10 bases of the junction unmatched. This CDR3 region has 16 residues.

The rearrangement joins TRBV6-5 to TRBJ2-3; 10 bases agree with TRBD2. The CDR3 sequence is 16 residues long. Germline assignment: CDR1 MNHEY and CDR2 SVGAGI. V lost 0 bases to trimming and J lost 3 bases; unmatched junction nucleotides: 3. The CDR3 sequence: CASSYSGLAATDTQYF. The CDR3 DNA follows: TGTGCCAGCAGTTACTCTGGACTAGCGGCAACAGATACGCAGTATTTT.

This clone was seen just once. This sample includes further DNA sequences coding for the same CDR3. The chain carries TRBV12-3 or TRBV12-4 and TRBJ1-5, with a possible D match to TRBD1 (5 bases). Trimming shortened V by 2 bases and J by 5 bases, and 7 bases separated the two germline ends. This CDR3 is 13 amino acids long. The CDR3 protein is CASSLQGYQPQHF. For the CDR3, the DNA is TGTGCCAGCAGTTTACAGGGTTATCAGCCCCAGCATTTT.

The gene calls are TRBV19 and TRBJ1-5, with D possibly being TRBD1 (5 bases). Trimming took 3 bases from V and 2 from J, leaving 17 bases between them. CDR3 length: 17 residues. CDR1 and CDR2 (germline): LNHDA, SQIVND (reference sequence). The CDR3 reads CASSIFRGGRGNQPQHF. Written as DNA, the CDR3 is TGTGCCAGTAGTATCTTTCGCGGGGGTAGGGGCAATCAGCCCCAGCATTTT. The full variable domain, rest sourced from reference TRBV19 and TRBJ1-5, is DGGITQSPKYLFRKEGQNVTLSCEQNLNHDAMYWYRQDPGQGLRLIYYSQIVNDFQKGDIAEGYSVSREKKESFPLTVTSAQKNPTAFYLCASSIFRGGRGNQPQHFGDGTRLSIL.

The chain carries TRBV4-3 and TRBJ1-4, with 8 bases identical to TRBD1. The germline gives CDR1 LGHNA, CDR2 YSLEER. This CDR3 is built from 15 residues. V shed 3 bases, J shed 4 bases, and the junction held 4 bases outside the gene matches. CDR3 DNA: TGCGCCAGCAGCCAGGTTGGACAGGGTAATGAAAAACTGTTTTTT. This encodes CASSQVGQGNEKLFF.

The chain uses TRBV11-2 and TRBJ1-3, with D tentatively TRBD1 (5 bases). Germline CDR1 SGHAT, CDR2 FQNNGV. Trimming pared 6 bases from V and 4 bases from J, leaving 13 bases between. The CDR3 spans 14 residues. The CDR3 nucleotides are TGTGCCAGCAGAATGGGGGGTTCGGGAAACACCATATATTTT. Its translation is CASRMGGSGNTIYF. Variable domain in full (rest from reference TRBV11-2 and TRBJ1-3): EAGVAQSPRYKIIEKRQSVAFWCNPISGHATLYWYQQILGQGPKLLIQFQNNGVVDDSQLPKDRFSAERLKGVDSTLKIQPAKLEDSAVYLCASRMGGSGNTIYFGEGSWLTVV.

This chain connects TRBV5-5 to TRBJ2-5, with D maybe TRBD1 (5 bases). CDR1 and CDR2 from the germline V gene are SGHKS and YYEKEE (reference sequence). V gave up 1 base and J gave up 5 bases, with 12 bases separating them. The CDR3 loop spans 14 amino acids. CDR3 residues: CASSLIWGSETQYF. As DNA, the CDR3 is TGTGCCAGCAGCTTGATCTGGGGCTCGGAGACCCAGTACTTC.

This chain joins TRBV5-1 and TRBJ1-2; 8 nucleotides agree with TRBD1. The V gene end was trimmed by 7 bases and the J gene end by 2 bases; junction bases not matched to a gene: 4. The CDR3 totals 13 residues. CDR1 and CDR2 from the germline V gene are SGHRS and YFSETQ. CDR3 region: CASARQGNYGYTF. The DNA of the CDR3 is TGCGCCAGCGCCAGACAGGGGAACTATGGCTACACCTTC.

The chain is built from TRBV25-1 and TRBJ1-1; D gene uncertain. This CDR3 is 14 amino acids long. Germline V gene lookup returns CDR1 MGHDK and CDR2 SYGVNS. Trimming cost V 8 bases and J 4 bases, with 17 bases left between them. The CDR3 DNA sequence: TGTGCCAGCGCTCCCAGGAAAGGTCCCACTGAAGCTTTCTTT. Its translation is CASAPRKGPTEAFF. The complete variable domain, with remaining parts taken from reference TRBV25-1 and TRBJ1-1, reads EADIYQTPRYLVIGTGKKITLECSQTMGHDKMYWYQQDPGMELHLIHYSYGVNSTEKGDLSSESTVSRIRTEHFPLTLESARPSHTSQYLCASAPRKGPTEAFFGQGTRLTVV.

This chain uses TRBV30 with TRBJ2-3; 9 nucleotides align to TRBD2. The CDR3 has 14 amino acids. Unmatched junction bases numbered 4, after V lost 0 bases and J lost 6 bases. From germline, CDR1 is GTSNPN and CDR2 SVGIG (reference sequence). The CDR3 sequence is CAWSVGGGEDTQYF. The CDR3, as DNA: TGTGCCTGGAGTGTCGGCGGGGGGGAGGATACGCAGTATTTT.

The chain employs TRBV7-9 and TRBJ1-6, with D hard to call. V lost 2 bases, J lost 4 bases, and 6 bases lay in between. Per the germline V gene, CDR1 is SEHNR and CDR2 is FQNEAQ (reference sequence). The CDR3 has 14 amino acids. The CDR3 sequence: CASSLSEYNSPLHF. The CDR3 DNA is TGTGCCAGCAGCTTAAGCGAATATAATTCACCCCTCCACTTT.

V usage is TRBV5-4 and J usage is TRBJ1-2; D possibly corresponds to TRBD1 (6 bases). Germline V gene lookup returns CDR1 SGHNT and CDR2 YYREEE (reference sequence). The CDR3 loop spans 15 amino acids. V was pared by 4 bases and J by 4 bases, with 17 bases between. CDR3 sequence (DNA): TGTGCCAGCAGCGAAGCACAGGGCTTGTCCTATGGCTACACCTTC. Residues: CASSEAQGLSYGYTF.

This clone appeared a few times. V and J are TRBV16 and TRBJ1-2, with TRBD1 as a possible D gene (6 bases). CDR1 and CDR2 from the germline V gene are KGHSY and FQNENV. The CDR3 length is 17 residues. V lost 1 base, J lost 1 base, and 16 bases lay in between. The CDR3 is CASSQYYRSGDNYGYTF. For the CDR3, the DNA is TGTGCCAGCAGCCAATATTATAGATCAGGGGATAACTATGGCTACACCTTC.

The chain combines TRBV15 with TRBJ1-5; D perhaps matches TRBD1 (5 bases). With 5 bases removed from V and 0 bases from J, the gap between germline ends came to 11 bases. The CDR3 sequence is 15 residues long. Germline lookup yields CDR1 LNHNV and CDR2 YYDKDF (reference sequence). The CDR3, as DNA: TGTGCCACCAGCGCGGGGGAGAATAGCAATCAGCCCCAGCATTTT. Its translation: CATSAGENSNQPQHF. The entire variable domain, with the rest obtained from reference TRBV15 and TRBJ1-5, is as follows: DAMVIQNPRYQVTQFGKPVTLSCSQTLNHNVMYWYQQKSSQAPKLLFHYYDKDFNNEADTPDNFQSRRPNTSFCFLDIRSPGLGDTAMYLCATSAGENSNQPQHFGDGTRLSIL.

This chain uses TRBV9 with TRBJ2-3; TRBD2 is a possible D gene (6 bases). The length of the CDR3 is 14 residues. Germline CDR1 and CDR2: SGDLS and YYNGEE. Trimming cost V 1 base and J 3 bases, with 9 bases left between them. CDR3 sequence reads: CASSVQGLTDTQYF. The CDR3 DNA reads as TGTGCCAGCAGCGTACAGGGACTTACAGATACGCAGTATTTT.

The chain has TRBV7-2 and TRBJ2-5; 7 nucleotides align to TRBD2. CDR3 length: 15 amino acids. Trimming at V came to 3 bases and at J to 2 bases, leaving 6 bases not matched to a gene. CDR1 and CDR2 (germline): SGHTA, FQGNSA. The CDR3 region has the DNA TGTGCCAGCAGCTTTCCGGGCGGGGGACAAGAGACCCAGTACTTC. Translation gives CASSFPGGGQETQYF.

V usage is TRBV5-1 and J usage is TRBJ2-7, with TRBD1 identical over 10 bases. Trimming took 0 bases from V and 5 from J; bases not matched to a gene: 11. The germline V gene has CDR1 SGHRS and CDR2 YFSETQ. The CDR3 length is 17 residues. This chain's CDR3 is CASSLAVVGTGVHEQYF. CDR3 bases: TGCGCCAGCAGCTTGGCGGTCGTTGGGACAGGGGTCCACGAGCAGTACTTC. The full variable domain, its missing parts supplied by reference TRBV5-1 and TRBJ2-7, is KAGVTQTPRYLIKTRGQQVTLSCSPISGHRSVSWYQQTPGQGLQFLFEYFSETQRNKGNFPGRFSGRQFSNSRSEMNVSTLELGDSALYLCASSLAVVGTGVHEQYFGPGTRLTVT.